This TCR beta chain was sequenced for a study of cytomegalovirus exposure and HLA in healthy donors. General study results and limits: Researchers had no immune exposure information except CMV serostatus available. An analysis that was carried out later associated 15,000 to 20,000 TCR beta sequences with HLA alleles at 0.05 false discovery rate.

PCR was performed using 60 Vbeta and 13 Jbeta primers. Data came from immunoSEQ multiplex PCR; TCRdb stores just in-frame clones and leaves some out. The repertoire holds 200,000 to 250,000 clones, with roughly 80% as singletons. Participants comprised healthy donors of bone marrow. Details on this clone: Antigen unknown.

Deletions cut 4 bases from V and 2 bases from J, with 11 bases between. There are 14 residues in the CDR3. The germline V gene encodes CDR1 SGDLS and CDR2 YYNGEE. The sample consisted of PBMCs. This sequence originates from a male donor in good health and CMV-seronegative. V and J are TRBV9 and TRBJ2-3, with D possibly matching TRBD1 (6 bases). CDR3 region: CASSPQGYTDTQYF. DNA of the CDR3: TGTGCCAGCAGCCCCCAGGGGTACACAGATACGCAGTATTTT. Variable domain in full (rest from reference TRBV9 and TRBJ2-3): DSGVTQTPKHLITATGQRVTLRCSPRSGDLSVYWYQQSLDQGLQFLIQYYNGEERAKGNILERFSAQQFPDLHSELNLSSLELGDSALYFCASSPQGYTDTQYFGPGTRLTVL.